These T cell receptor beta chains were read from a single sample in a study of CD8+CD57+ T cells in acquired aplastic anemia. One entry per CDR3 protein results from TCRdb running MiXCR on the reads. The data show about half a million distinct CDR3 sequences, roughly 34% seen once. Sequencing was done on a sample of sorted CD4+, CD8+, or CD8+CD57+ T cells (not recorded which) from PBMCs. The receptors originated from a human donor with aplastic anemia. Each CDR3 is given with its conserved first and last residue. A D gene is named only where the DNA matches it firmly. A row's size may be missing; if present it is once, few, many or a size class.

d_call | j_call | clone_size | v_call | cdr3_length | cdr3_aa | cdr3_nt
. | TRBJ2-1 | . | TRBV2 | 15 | CASSYRRGPYNEQFF | TGTGCCAGCAGTTACCGGAGGGGTCCCTACAATGAGCAGTTCTTC
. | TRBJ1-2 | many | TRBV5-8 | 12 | CASSFSQLRVTF | TGTGCCAGCAGCTTCAGTCAGCTTCGGGTCACCTTC
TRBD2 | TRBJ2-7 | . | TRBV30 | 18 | CAWSVKLAGGPGAYEQYF | TGTGCCTGGAGTGTAAAACTGGCGGGAGGGCCGGGGGCCTACGAGCAGTACTTC
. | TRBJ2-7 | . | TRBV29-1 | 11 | CSVGSTYEQYF | TGCAGCGTTGGTTCTACCTACGAGCAGTACTTC
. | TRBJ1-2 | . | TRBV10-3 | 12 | CAARRRGNGYTF | TGTGCCGCACGCCGAAGGGGCAATGGCTACACCTTC
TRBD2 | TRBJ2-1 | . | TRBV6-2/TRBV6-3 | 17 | CASSYLRLAGESNEQFF | TGTGCCAGCAGTTACTTACGACTAGCGGGAGAGAGTAATGAGCAGTTCTTC
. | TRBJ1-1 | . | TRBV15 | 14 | CATSGNFMNTEAFF | TGTGCCACCAGCGGAAACTTCATGAACACTGAAGCTTTCTTT
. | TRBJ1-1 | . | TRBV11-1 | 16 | CASSPRGGGENTEAFF | TGTGCCAGCAGCCCCCGGGGGGGGGGTGAGAACACTGAAGCTTTCTTT
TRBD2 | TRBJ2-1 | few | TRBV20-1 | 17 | CSARILGLAGDGNEQFF | TGCAGTGCTAGAATTCTAGGACTAGCGGGAGATGGCAATGAGCAGTTCTTC
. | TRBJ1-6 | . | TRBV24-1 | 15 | CATSGLDRYNSPLHF | TGTGCCACCAGTGGCTTGGACAGATATAATTCACCCCTCCACTTT
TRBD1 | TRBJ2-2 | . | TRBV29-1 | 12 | CSAEQGSGELFF | TGCAGCGCCGAACAGGGGAGCGGGGAGCTGTTTTTT
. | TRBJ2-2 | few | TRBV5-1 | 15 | CASSLVGGSTGELFF | TGCGCCAGCAGCTTGGTAGGGGGAAGCACCGGGGAGCTGTTTTTT
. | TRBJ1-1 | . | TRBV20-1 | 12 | CSARDVGFEAFF | TGCAGTGCTAGAGATGTGGGGTTTGAAGCTTTCTTT
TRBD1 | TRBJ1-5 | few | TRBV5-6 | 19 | CASSLSGTGLRVSNQPQHF | TGTGCCAGCAGCTTGTCAGGGACAGGGTTAAGGGTTAGCAATCAGCCCCAGCATTTT
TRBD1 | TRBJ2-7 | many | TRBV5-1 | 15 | CASSPPPGRGPEQYF | TGCGCCAGCAGCCCACCCCCGGGCAGGGGGCCCGAGCAGTACTTC
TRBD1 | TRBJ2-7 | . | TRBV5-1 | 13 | CASSSGGIHEQYF | TGCGCCAGCAGTTCAGGGGGTATCCACGAGCAGTACTTC
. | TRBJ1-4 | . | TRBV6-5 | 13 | CASSYSGNEKLFF | TGTGCCAGCAGTTACTCTGGGAATGAAAAACTGTTTTTT
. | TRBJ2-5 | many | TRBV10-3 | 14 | CAISESGTQETQYF | TGTGCCATCAGTGAGTCAGGGACTCAAGAGACCCAGTACTTC
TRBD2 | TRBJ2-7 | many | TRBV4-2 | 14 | CASSQSAGEYEQYF | TGTGCCAGCAGCCAGTCAGCGGGGGAGTACGAGCAGTACTTC
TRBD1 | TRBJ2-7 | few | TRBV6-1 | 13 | CASRLTGNYEQYF | TGTGCCAGCAGGCTGACAGGGAACTACGAGCAGTACTTC
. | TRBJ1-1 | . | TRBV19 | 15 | CASSIQGWRDTEAFF | TGTGCCAGTAGTATACAGGGGTGGAGGGACACTGAAGCTTTCTTT
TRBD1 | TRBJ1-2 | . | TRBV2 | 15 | CASADRGISNYGYTF | TGTGCCAGCGCCGACAGGGGGATCTCTAACTATGGCTACACCTTC
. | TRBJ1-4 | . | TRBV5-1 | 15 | CASSKTSATNEKLFF | TGCGCCAGCAGCAAAACATCGGCAACTAATGAAAAACTGTTTTTT
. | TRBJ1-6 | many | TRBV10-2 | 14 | CASSESGYNSPLHF | TGCGCCAGCAGTGAGTCCGGGTATAATTCACCCCTCCACTTT
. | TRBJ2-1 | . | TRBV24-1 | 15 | CASSLSSGRSDEQFF | TGTGCCAGCAGCTTGTCTTCCGGGAGAAGCGATGAGCAGTTCTTC
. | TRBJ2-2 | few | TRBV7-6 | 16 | CASLQPPGTQTGELFF | TGTGCCAGCTTACAGCCCCCCGGGACCCAAACCGGGGAGCTGTTTTTT
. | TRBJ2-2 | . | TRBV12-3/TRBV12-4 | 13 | CASSLRYTGELFF | TGTGCCAGCAGTTTACGGTACACCGGGGAGCTGTTTTTT
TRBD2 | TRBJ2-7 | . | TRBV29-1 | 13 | CSVESAGGKEQYF | TGCAGCGTTGAATCCGCGGGGGGGAAGGAGCAGTACTTC
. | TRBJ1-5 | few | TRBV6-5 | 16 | CASSYGGGQGNQPQHF | TGTGCCAGCAGTTACGGCGGCGGGCAGGGTAATCAGCCCCAGCATTTT
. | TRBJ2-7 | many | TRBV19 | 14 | CASSIVTASYEQYF | TGTGCCAGTAGTATAGTGACAGCCTCCTACGAGCAGTACTTC
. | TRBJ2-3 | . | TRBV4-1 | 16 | CASSQDWGGSTDTQYF | TGCGCCAGCAGCCAAGACTGGGGCGGGAGCACAGATACGCAGTATTTT
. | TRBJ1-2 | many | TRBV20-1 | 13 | CSASGAYGYGYTF | TGCAGTGCCTCTGGGGCATACGGCTATGGCTACACCTTC
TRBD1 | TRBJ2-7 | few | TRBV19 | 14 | CASSATGTAYEQYF | TGTGCCAGTAGTGCTACCGGGACAGCCTACGAGCAGTACTTC
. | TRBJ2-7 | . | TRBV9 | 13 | CASGAGSIHEQYF | TGTGCCAGCGGCGCAGGATCCATCCACGAGCAGTACTTC
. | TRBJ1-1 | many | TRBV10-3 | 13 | CAIRSSATVEAFF | TGTGCCATCAGATCCAGTGCGACGGTTGAAGCTTTCTTT
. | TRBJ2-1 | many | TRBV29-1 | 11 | CSVGHYNEQFF | TGCAGCGTTGGTCACTACAATGAGCAGTTCTTC
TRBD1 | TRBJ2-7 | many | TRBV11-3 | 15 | CASSLDRAGGHEQYF | TGTGCCAGCAGCTTAGATCGCGCAGGGGGACACGAGCAGTACTTC
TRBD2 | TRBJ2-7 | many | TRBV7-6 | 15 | CASSKETSVTYEQYF | TGTGCCAGCAGCAAAGAGACTAGCGTGACCTACGAGCAGTACTTC
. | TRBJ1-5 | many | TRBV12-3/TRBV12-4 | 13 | CASSRQQNQPQHF | TGTGCCAGCAGTCGACAGCAGAATCAGCCCCAGCATTTT
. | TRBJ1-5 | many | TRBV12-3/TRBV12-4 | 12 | CASSLTGQPQHF | TGTGCCAGCAGTTTAACGGGTCAGCCCCAGCATTTT
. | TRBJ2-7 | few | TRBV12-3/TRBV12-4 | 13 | CASSLRPGGEQYF | TGTGCCAGCAGTCTGAGACCGGGCGGCGAGCAGTACTTC
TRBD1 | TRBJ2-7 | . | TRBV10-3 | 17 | CASRPSGQAGSTYEQYF | TGTGCCAGCAGGCCCTCGGGACAGGCGGGTAGCACCTACGAGCAGTACTTC
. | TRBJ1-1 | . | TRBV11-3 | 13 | CASRRLTAGEAFF | TGTGCCAGCAGACGGTTGACGGCGGGTGAAGCTTTCTTT
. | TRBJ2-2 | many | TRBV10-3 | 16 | CAISLGGSMNTGELFF | TGTGCCATCAGTCTCGGGGGCAGTATGAACACCGGGGAGCTGTTTTTT
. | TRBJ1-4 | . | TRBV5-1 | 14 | CASSEDRTNEKLFF | TGCGCCAGCAGCGAAGACAGGACTAATGAAAAACTGTTTTTT